The present T cell receptor (beta chain) was sequenced within a study of CD8+CD57+ T cells in acquired aplastic anemia. The overall study: Quantities of DNA derived from sorted CD4+ and CD8+ cells averaged roughly 3.4 ug.

Points on this clonotype: Its target is unknown.

Profiles of TCR beta VDJ and CDR3 were generated from a genomic DNA template. TCRdb reanalysed the reads using MiXCR and keeps one entry per CDR3 protein. This sample has some 290,000 distinct CDR3 sequences, with approximately 56% found just once. Between the trimmed V and J ends, which lost 0 bases and 3 bases, there was a span of 5 bases. The V gene's germline CDR1 is LGHNA and CDR2 YSLEER. This CDR3 is built from 13 residues. Points from the study as a whole: No significant difference in CD8+ Simpson's diversity was found between patients and controls. There were twenty-nine CD8+ CDR3 sequences that occurred in both patients and controls.

The receptor's source is a human donor with severe aplastic anemia or a healthy control (not recorded which). The chain is built from TRBV4-3 and TRBJ1-1; D gene ambiguous. Sequencing was performed on sorted CD4+, CD8+, or CD8+CD57+ T cells (not recorded which) from PBMCs. CDR3 residues: CASSQDQYTEAFF. In DNA, the CDR3 is TGCGCCAGCAGCCAAGATCAGTACACTGAAGCTTTCTTT.